Each of the 15 T cell receptor beta chains below was sequenced from the same sample in a study of control samples from healthy donors and cancer patients. Assay used: immunoSEQ multiplex PCR; TCRdb lists only in-frame clones, some missing. The sample lists 150,000 to 170,000 clones, approximately 94% seen once, with about 5.6% in the top ten. What was sequenced was blood. Every receptor here comes from a man in his forties in good health.

The J gene is TRBJ2-7, the V gene TRBV4-2; 11 positions agree with TRBD2. CDR1 and CDR2 (germline): LGHNA, YNFKEQ. Trimming took 0 bases from V and 7 from J; bases not matched to a gene: 8. The CDR3 sequence is 16 residues long. The CDR3 sequence is CASSQDIAGGPGEQYF. As DNA, the CDR3 is TGTGCCAGCAGCCAAGATATAGCGGGGGGGCCGGGTGAGCAGTACTTC.

This clone has just one count. The chain combines TRBV24-1 with TRBJ2-3; 10 nucleotides match TRBD1. The CDR3 runs to 13 residues. V was pared by 9 bases and J by 3 bases, with 2 bases of the junction left unmatched. From germline, CDR1 is KGHDR and CDR2 SFDVKD. DNA for the CDR3: TGTGCCACCGGGACAGGGGCGACAGATACGCAGTATTTT. Residues: CATGTGATDTQYF.

This clone was seen only once. The chain uses TRBV6-5 and TRBJ1-5, with D possibly being TRBD1 (5 bases). V lost 4 bases to trimming and J lost 6 bases, with 10 bases between them. The germline V gene encodes CDR1 MNHEY and CDR2 SVGAGI. This CDR3 region has 13 residues. The DNA for the CDR3 is TGTGCCAGCAGTTCGGACCAGGGTCAGCCCCAGCATTTT. It translates to CASSSDQGQPQHF.

The chain links TRBV5-4 to TRBJ1-1; TRBD1 is a possible D gene (6 bases). Deletions cut 5 bases from V and 4 bases from J, with 9 bases between. The germline V gene encodes CDR1 SGHNT and CDR2 YYREEE (reference sequence). The CDR3 loop spans 12 amino acids. CDR3 nucleotide sequence: TGTGCCAGCAGGAAAGGGGGCACTGAAGCTTTCTTT. Translated, it gives CASRKGGTEAFF. Drawing the rest from reference TRBV5-4 and TRBJ1-1, the complete variable domain is ETGVTQSPTHLIKTRGQQVTLRCSSQSGHNTVSWYQQALGQGPQFIFQYYREEENGRGNFPPRFSGLQFPNYSSELNVNALELDDSALYLCASRKGGTEAFFGQGTRLTVV.

The rearrangement joins TRBV4-2 to TRBJ2-2; tentative D call: TRBD2 (5 bases). Trimming took 1 base from V and 0 from J, leaving 12 bases between them. The CDR3 consists of 17 residues. The germline V gene encodes CDR1 LGHNA and CDR2 YNFKEQ. CDR3 nucleotide sequence: TGTGCCAGCAGCCAAGTAGATTACGGGACGAACACCGGGGAGCTGTTTTTT. As protein: CASSQVDYGTNTGELFF.

The chain joins TRBV29-1 to TRBJ1-1; D gene unclear. V lost 6 bases to trimming and J lost 6 bases, with 14 bases between them. CDR1 and CDR2 from the germline V gene are SQVTM and ANQGSEA. The CDR3 has 12 residues. The CDR3 region is CSVEQFRAEAFF. The CDR3 DNA is TGCAGCGTGGAACAGTTTAGGGCTGAAGCTTTCTTT.

This sequence joins TRBV5-8 and TRBJ2-5, with a tentative D call TRBD1 (7 bases). The CDR3 is made up of 15 amino acids. Trimming took off 0 bases at V and 4 bases at J, with 13 bases between the two ends. Germline lookup yields CDR1 SGHTS and CDR2 YDEGEE. The CDR3 region is CASSLGGGGSETQYF. In nucleotides, the CDR3 is TGTGCCAGCAGCTTGGGCGGAGGGGGCTCAGAGACCCAGTACTTC. Drawing the rest from reference TRBV5-8 and TRBJ2-5, the complete variable domain is EAGVTQSPTHLIKTRGQQATLRCSPISGHTSVYWYQQALGLGLQFLLWYDEGEERNRGNFPPRFSGRQFPNYSSELNVNALELEDSALYLCASSLGGGGSETQYFGPGTRLLVL.

This clone appeared once. The chain joins TRBV5-6 to TRBJ2-3; D uncertain. This CDR3 is built from 12 residues. Trimming pared 0 bases from V and 13 bases from J, leaving 12 bases between. Germline V CDR1 and CDR2: SGHDT, YYEEEE. The CDR3 bases are TGTGCCAGCAGCTTGGGCAGTGGCCCGAAGTATTTT. It encodes CASSLGSGPKYF.

The chain uses TRBV5-4 and TRBJ2-3; the D gene is possibly TRBD2 (5 bases). This CDR3 has 15 amino acids. CDR1 is SGHNT and CDR2 is YYREEE in the germline V gene (reference sequence). V was cut by 4 bases and J by 4 bases, with 16 bases left in between. CDR3 sequence reads: CASSPWRARADTQYF. CDR3 coding DNA: TGTGCCAGCAGCCCCTGGCGGGCAAGGGCAGATACGCAGTATTTT.

This clone has just one count. This rearrangement joins TRBV7-2 to TRBJ2-7; 9 bases fit TRBD2. CDR1 and CDR2 from the germline V gene are SGHTA and FQGNSA. V gave up 2 bases and J gave up 2 bases; unmatched junction bases: 7. The CDR3 runs 16 residues. The CDR3 nucleotides are TGTGCCAGCAGCTTAAGCCGAGCGGGGGGACCCTACGAGCAGTACTTC. Amino acids: CASSLSRAGGPYEQYF.

This chain uses TRBV14 with TRBJ2-7; no reliable D call. CDR3 length: 11 residues. With 1 base removed from V and 6 bases from J, the gap between germline ends came to 4 bases. The V gene's germline CDR1 is SGHDN and CDR2 FVKESK. The CDR3 spells CASSQGPEQYF. Here the CDR3 DNA reads TGTGCCAGCAGCCAAGGTCCCGAGCAGTACTTC.

The V and J genes are TRBV2 and TRBJ1-4; 7 bases align to TRBD1. The junction had 5 bases not matched to a gene; V was cut back by 4 bases and J by 3 bases. CDR1 and CDR2 from the germline V gene are SNHLY and FYNNEI. The CDR3 sequence is 15 residues long. The DNA of the CDR3 is TGTGCCAGCAGTGGGGCAGGGGGGCCTAATGAAAAACTGTTTTTT. Its protein is CASSGAGGPNEKLFF.

The V gene is TRBV15, the J gene TRBJ2-2; TRBD1 matches 12 bases. Germline CDR1 and CDR2: LNHNV and YYDKDF (reference sequence). CDR3 size: 15 residues. Trimming removed 3 bases from V and 6 bases from J; junction bases left unmatched: 2. The CDR3 region has the DNA TGTGCCACCAGCAGCCGGGACAGGGGGCCCGGGGAGCTGTTTTTT. Amino acid sequence: CATSSRDRGPGELFF.

V usage is TRBV7-9 and J usage is TRBJ1-2; the D is unclear. Germline V lookup: CDR1 SEHNR, CDR2 FQNEAQ (reference sequence). There are 13 residues in the CDR3. V was cut by 2 bases and J by 4 bases, with 8 bases left in between. In DNA form, the CDR3 reads TGTGCCAGCAGCTTACGGGGTACCTATGGCTACACCTTC. It encodes CASSLRGTYGYTF. The whole variable domain, filled in from reference TRBV7-9 and TRBJ1-2, reads DTGVSQNPRHKITKRGQNVTFRCDPISEHNRLYWYRQTLGQGPEFLTYFQNEAQLEKSRLLSDRFSAERPKGSFSTLEIQRTEQGDSAMYLCASSLRGTYGYTFGSGTRLTVV.

The chain couples TRBV28 to TRBJ2-7; D is perhaps TRBD1 (6 bases). The germline V gene has CDR1 MDHEN and CDR2 SYDVKM. This CDR3 has 13 amino acids. Trimming cost V 3 bases and J 4 bases, with 10 bases left between them. The CDR3 protein is CASSLAGDYEQYF. The CDR3 bases are TGTGCCAGCAGTTTGGCAGGGGATTACGAGCAGTACTTC. The whole variable domain, filled in from reference TRBV28 and TRBJ2-7, reads DVKVTQSSRYLVKRTGEKVFLECVQDMDHENMFWYRQDPGLGLRLIYFSYDVKMKEKGDIPEGYSVSREKKERFSLILESASTNQTSMYLCASSLAGDYEQYFGPGTRLTVT.